This T cell receptor beta chain was found in a study of T cell repertoires in cytomegalovirus infection. Study findings and constraints: HLA-C-restricted CMV clonotypes gave the most frequent clonotype in two of eight donors.

MiXCR was run by TCRdb on the reads, yielding one entry per CDR3 protein. The sample holds 200,000 to 300,000 distinct CDR3 sequences, roughly 10% seen once. This CDR3 comprises 13 residues. Trimming cost V 5 bases and J 7 bases, with 14 bases left between them. Germline V gene sequence: CDR1 SGHAT, CDR2 FQNNGV. Notes on this clonotype: The antigen is not known.

This sequence was found in a human donor in good health (CMV status not recorded). Some clones in this sample may be carry-over from other donors' samples. The chain has TRBV11-2 and TRBJ1-2; TRBD1 is a possible D gene (5 bases). Sequences were obtained from PBMCs. For the CDR3, the DNA is TGTGCCAGCAGCCCTCAATTGGGGACTGGCTACACCTTC. This codes for CASSPQLGTGYTF.